One sample yielded the 32 T cell receptor beta chains listed below, sequenced in a study of blood T cell repertoires in COVID-19 (dated by TCRdb to the early 2020s). The library was produced with the immunoSEQ multiplex PCR assay. TCRdb stores this immuneACCESS table with in-frame sequences only. Part of the clones is absent; in the studies checked, under half of the shortfall reflects unresolved V genes, and no reason is known for the rest. This sample is represented by 150,000 or so clones; roughly 88% of them were singletons. The ten biggest clones cover roughly 8% of the sample. Sequencing was carried out using peripheral blood. These receptors were collected from an older woman with COVID-19, enrolled during active disease.

This clone was counted a single time. The chain couples TRBV5-1 to TRBJ1-1; D not certain. This CDR3 contains 17 residues. V lost 4 bases and J 4 bases, leaving 23 bases between the germline ends. CDR1 and CDR2 from the germline V gene are SGHRS and YFSETQ. The CDR3 bases are TGCGCCAGCAGCCCTGCCGGGGAGAGTTTTGTTGGCACTGAAGCTTTCTTT. Translating it yields CASSPAGESFVGTEAFF.

The chain uses TRBV5-1 and TRBJ2-7, with D possibly being TRBD1 (6 bases). The germline V gene encodes CDR1 SGHRS and CDR2 YFSETQ. The CDR3 has 13 residues. V lost 1 base and J 5 bases, leaving 10 bases between the germline ends. The CDR3 sequence: CASSLQQGDEQYF. The CDR3 DNA reads TGCGCCAGCAGCTTGCAACAGGGCGACGAGCAGTACTTC.

This chain uses TRBV7-3 with TRBJ1-1; 8 bases align to TRBD1. Per the germline V gene, CDR1 is SGHTA and CDR2 is FQGTGA. The CDR3 covers 13 residues. The J segment lost 8 bases and the V segment lost 3 bases, leaving 5 bases of the junction unmatched. CDR3 sequence: CASSFKGDREAFF. The CDR3 nucleotides are TGTGCCAGCAGCTTCAAAGGGGACAGGGAAGCTTTCTTT. Variable domain in full (rest from reference TRBV7-3 and TRBJ1-1): GAGVSQTPSNKVTEKGKYVELRCDPISGHTALYWYRQSLGQGPEFLIYFQGTGAADDSGLPNDRFFAVRPEGSVSTLKIQRTERGDSAVYLCASSFKGDREAFFGQGTRLTVV.

V gene TRBV7-2 combines with J gene TRBJ1-2; a possible D gene is TRBD1 (5 bases). The CDR3 length is 15 residues. The V end was cut by 5 bases, the J end by 5 bases, with 18 bases between. Germline V gene lookup returns CDR1 SGHTA and CDR2 FQGNSA. DNA for the CDR3: TGTGCCAGCAGCCCACAAGGGGAAGGAGGGTATGGCTACACCTTC. Translated, it gives CASSPQGEGGYGYTF.

This chain uses TRBV6-2 or TRBV6-3 with TRBJ2-7; 13 nucleotides agree with TRBD2. Germline V gives CDR1 MNHEY, CDR2 SVGEGT. This CDR3 contains 15 residues. V dropped 2 bases and J dropped 3; count of bases not matched to a gene: 1. CDR3 sequence (DNA): TGTGCCAGCAGTTACGGACTAGCGGGGGACTACGAGCAGTACTTC. As protein: CASSYGLAGDYEQYF.

This chain uses TRBV6-2 or TRBV6-3 with TRBJ2-1, with TRBD2 identical over 15 bases. CDR3 length: 16 residues. With V trimmed by 6 bases and J by 8 bases, 8 bases remained unmatched. Per germline, CDR1 MNHEY and CDR2 SVGEGT. The CDR3 region has the DNA TGTGCCAGCAGCCCCGGACTAGCGGGGGGGCCCGATGAGCAGTTCTTC. Amino acid sequence: CASSPGLAGGPDEQFF.

The chain links TRBV2 to TRBJ2-7, with 9 bases matching TRBD1. Germline lookup yields CDR1 SNHLY and CDR2 FYNNEI. The trim removed 3 bases at V and 3 bases at J, leaving 6 bases unmatched. The CDR3 spans 15 residues. The CDR3 DNA follows: TGTGCCAGCAGTGAGGGGACAGGGTCATTCTACGAGCAGTACTTC. It codes for CASSEGTGSFYEQYF.

The J gene is TRBJ2-3, the V gene TRBV12-5; TRBD1 matches 9 bases. Per germline, CDR1 LGHNT and CDR2 FRNRAP. This CDR3 region has 15 residues. V shed 6 bases, J shed 2 bases, and the junction held 6 bases outside the gene matches. The chain's CDR3 is CASGHGQGTTDTQYF. The CDR3 nucleotides read TGTGCTAGTGGGCATGGACAGGGGACCACAGATACGCAGTATTTT.

This chain joins TRBV27 and TRBJ2-1, with 10 nucleotides matching TRBD2. Per germline, CDR1 MNHEY and CDR2 SMNVEV (reference sequence). Trimming took 8 bases from V and 4 from J; bases not matched to a gene: 5. The CDR3 has 14 amino acids. CDR3 coding DNA: TGTGCCAGCGGGGGGACTAGCGCGTACAATGAGCAGTTCTTC. As protein: CASGGTSAYNEQFF.

J is TRBJ2-2 and V is TRBV5-4; 7 nucleotides line up with TRBD1. The CDR3 is made up of 15 amino acids. The V and J ends lost 0 bases and 1 base, in that order; junction bases with no gene match: 0. In germline, CDR1 is SGHNT, CDR2 YYREEE (reference sequence). CDR3 DNA: TGTGCCAGCAGCTTGGGGGACAGGAACACCGGGGAGCTGTTTTTT. Translated, it gives CASSLGDRNTGELFF. The full variable domain, rest sourced from reference TRBV5-4 and TRBJ2-2, is ETGVTQSPTHLIKTRGQQVTLRCSSQSGHNTVSWYQQALGQGPQFIFQYYREEENGRGNFPPRFSGLQFPNYSSELNVNALELDDSALYLCASSLGDRNTGELFFGEGSRLTVL.

The chain recombines TRBV6-5 with TRBJ1-6; TRBD1 matches 9 bases. CDR3 length: 14 amino acids. V shed 2 bases, J shed 9 bases, and the junction held 2 bases outside the gene matches. In germline, CDR1 is MNHEY, CDR2 SVGAGI. CDR3 sequence: CASSYGTGSSPLHF. The CDR3 nucleotides are TGTGCCAGCAGTTACGGGACAGGGTCTTCACCCCTCCACTTT.

This chain uses TRBV12-2 with TRBJ1-1. TRBV12-2 has pseudogene status. The CDR3 extends over 15 amino acids. CDR3 in amino acids: CASRLKITGTTEAFF. CDR3 bases: TGTGCAAGTCGCTTAAAAATCACGGGAACCACTGAAGCTTTCTTT.

The chain has TRBV5-1 and TRBJ1-1; D is uncertain. Germline-derived CDR1 and CDR2 are SGHRS and YFSETQ. Trimming took 0 bases from V and 0 from J, leaving 3 bases between them. The CDR3 is made up of 13 amino acids. The CDR3 bases are TGCGCCAGCAGCTTGGTTATGAACACTGAAGCTTTCTTT. Its translation: CASSLVMNTEAFF.

The genes are TRBV25-1 and TRBJ1-2; no clear D. V was trimmed by 3 bases and J by 8 bases, leaving 13 bases between them. In germline, CDR1 is MGHDK, CDR2 SYGVNS. The CDR3 covers 13 residues. CDR3 coding DNA: TGTGCCAGCAGTGATCCAAGCATTTTAGGCTACACCTTC. Its protein product is CASSDPSILGYTF.

This chain links TRBV11-3 with TRBJ2-3; 10 positions match TRBD1. Germline trimming cut 2 bases from V and 4 bases from J; bases unmatched to any gene: 3. The CDR3 is 15 residues long. The V gene's germline CDR1 is SGHNT and CDR2 YENEEA. The CDR3 loop reads CASSLRQGASDTQYF. The DNA of the CDR3 is TGTGCCAGCAGCTTAAGACAGGGGGCGTCAGATACGCAGTATTTT.

The V call is TRBV19, the J call TRBJ1-1, with 9 bases identical to TRBD1. Germline V gene sequence: CDR1 LNHDA, CDR2 SQIVND (reference sequence). CDR3 length equals 15 residues. J lost 7 bases, V lost 5 bases, and 11 bases had no gene match. CDR3 in amino acids: CASSARDREGNEAFF. For the CDR3, the DNA is TGTGCCAGTAGTGCCAGGGACAGGGAAGGGAATGAAGCTTTCTTT.

The chain carries TRBV10-3 and TRBJ1-2; TRBD1 matches at 9 bases. The trim removed 7 bases at V and 6 bases at J, leaving 6 bases unmatched. The CDR3 totals 13 residues. CDR1 is ENHRY and CDR2 is SYGVKD in the germline V gene. The CDR3 DNA is TGTGCCATCATAGGGACAGGGAATAATGGCTACACCTTC. Amino acids: CAIIGTGNNGYTF.

The chain couples TRBV30 to TRBJ1-2; D may be TRBD1 (5 bases). This CDR3 has 14 residues. V was shortened by 0 bases and J by 4 bases, with 12 bases between the two germline ends. Germline CDR1 is GTSNPN and CDR2 is SVGIG (reference sequence). The CDR3 DNA sequence: TGTGCCTGGAGTGTAAACAGGAAGAGCTATGGCTACACCTTC. Encoded protein: CAWSVNRKSYGYTF.

V gene TRBV18 combines with J gene TRBJ1-3, with D possibly TRBD1 on 6 matching bases. Looked up from germline, CDR1 is KGHSH and CDR2 is LQKENI. Trimming took off 5 bases at V and 2 bases at J, with 7 bases between the two ends. This CDR3 contains 13 residues. CDR3 in DNA: TGTGCCAGCTCAGGGGACACTGGAAACACCATATATTTT. Protein: CASSGDTGNTIYF.

This clone appeared once. V and J are TRBV15 and TRBJ2-5; tentative D call: TRBD2 (6 bases). Germline V lookup: CDR1 LNHNV, CDR2 YYDKDF (reference sequence). The germline V and J ends were trimmed by 0 bases and 7 bases, with 21 bases remaining between them. The CDR3 loop spans 17 amino acids. The CDR3 sequence is CATSRDGRGNGLGTQYF. The CDR3 DNA follows: TGTGCCACCAGCAGAGATGGGCGGGGAAATGGGCTAGGGACCCAGTACTTC. The full variable domain, its missing parts supplied by reference TRBV15 and TRBJ2-5, is DAMVIQNPRYQVTQFGKPVTLSCSQTLNHNVMYWYQQKSSQAPKLLFHYYDKDFNNEADTPDNFQSRRPNTSFCFLDIRSPGLGDTAMYLCATSRDGRGNGLGTQYFGPGTRLLVL.

The chain links TRBV10-1 to TRBJ2-7; D perhaps matches TRBD2 (6 bases). Germline V gene lookup returns CDR1 WNHNN and CDR2 SYGVQD (reference sequence). The CDR3 runs 12 residues. Trimming removed 10 bases from V and 6 bases from J, with 16 bases in between. Here the CDR3 reads CATRTIWGEQYF. CDR3 nucleotide sequence: TGCGCCACACGGACTATTTGGGGCGAGCAGTACTTC.

V is TRBV5-4 and J is TRBJ2-7; possible D gene TRBD1, 5 bases. The CDR3 loop spans 16 amino acids. CDR1 SGHNT and CDR2 YYREEE come from the germline V gene (reference sequence). The V and J ends lost 4 bases and 0 bases respectively, with 17 bases between them. The CDR3, as DNA: TGTGCCAGCAGCGGAAGCAGGGAAGGGGTCTCCTACGAGCAGTACTTC. Translating gives CASSGSREGVSYEQYF. The variable domain in full, with the rest retrieved from reference TRBV5-4 and TRBJ2-7, is ETGVTQSPTHLIKTRGQQVTLRCSSQSGHNTVSWYQQALGQGPQFIFQYYREEENGRGNFPPRFSGLQFPNYSSELNVNALELDDSALYLCASSGSREGVSYEQYFGPGTRLTVT.

In its sample, this clone was seen once. V and J are TRBV5-5 and TRBJ1-2; D gene unclear. The germline V and J ends were trimmed by 6 bases and 4 bases, with 22 bases remaining between them. This CDR3 contains 16 residues. CDR1 and CDR2 from the germline V gene are SGHKS and YYEKEE (reference sequence). Here the CDR3 reads CASTKERFDTRYGYTF. DNA for the CDR3: TGTGCCAGCACCAAGGAAAGGTTCGACACCCGCTATGGCTACACCTTC.

The chain carries TRBV11-2 and TRBJ2-5; 12 bases match TRBD2. CDR1 is SGHAT, CDR2 FQNNGV, per germline. The CDR3 length is 17 residues. V was clipped by 3 bases and J by 4 bases; unmatched bases: 9. In DNA, the CDR3 is TGTGCCAGCAGCTTCAGGGCTAGCGGGGGGGCCTTAGAGACCCAGTACTTC. Translated, it gives CASSFRASGGALETQYF.

The chain is built from TRBV10-2 and TRBJ1-3; 9 nucleotides match TRBD1. CDR3 length: 15 amino acids. The V gene end was trimmed by 6 bases and the J gene end by 4 bases; junction bases not matched to a gene: 7. Germline V lookup: CDR1 WSHSY, CDR2 SAAADI. The CDR3, as DNA: TGCGCCAGCAGGATACAGGGGGCGCAAGGAAACACCATATATTTT. Its translation is CASRIQGAQGNTIYF.

The rearrangement links TRBV9 to TRBJ2-1; 8 bases are a match to TRBD2. The CDR3 is 15 amino acids. V was pared by 4 bases and J by 2 bases, with 5 bases of the junction left unmatched. Germline V gene sequence: CDR1 SGDLS, CDR2 YYNGEE. CDR3 loop: CASSPAGGTYNEQFF. For the CDR3, the DNA is TGTGCCAGCAGCCCCGCGGGGGGCACCTACAATGAGCAGTTCTTC.

The V gene is TRBV5-5, the J gene TRBJ2-2; TRBD1 is a possible D gene (6 bases). The CDR3 is 15 residues long. Trimming took off 4 bases at V and 7 bases at J, with 17 bases between the two ends. CDR1 and CDR2 from the germline V gene are SGHKS and YYEKEE (reference sequence). The CDR3 loop is CASSRPDVTGGELFF. In DNA, the CDR3 is TGTGCCAGCAGCCGCCCGGACGTGACAGGCGGGGAGCTGTTTTTT.

V usage is TRBV12-3 or TRBV12-4 and J usage is TRBJ2-5; D gene ambiguous. The germline V and J ends were trimmed by 5 bases and 5 bases, with 6 bases remaining between them. The CDR3 contains 11 residues. As DNA, the CDR3 is TGTGCCAGCAGTCTCGGGGAGACCCAGTACTTC. Protein: CASSLGETQYF.

This sequence joins TRBV4-3 and TRBJ1-5; D not resolved. Trimming left V 1 base short and J 6 bases short, with 13 bases between. The CDR3 length is 15 residues. Germline V lookup: CDR1 LGHNA, CDR2 YSLEER. The CDR3 nucleotides are TGCGCCAGCAGCCAAGTCCTGGAGGGAAGTCAGCCCCAGCATTTT. Residues: CASSQVLEGSQPQHF.

This chain links TRBV13 with TRBJ1-1; D is perhaps TRBD1 (5 bases). With 4 bases removed from V and 10 bases from J, the gap between germline ends came to 10 bases. The CDR3 runs 11 residues. Germline V lookup: CDR1 PRHDT, CDR2 FYEKMQ (reference sequence). The CDR3 DNA is TGTGCCAGCAGCTACCGGGGGTTAGCTTTCTTT. This sequence encodes CASSYRGLAFF.

This clone has just one count. This sequence joins TRBV9 and TRBJ1-6; tentative D call: TRBD1 (5 bases). This CDR3 has 15 amino acids. Trimming took 1 base from V and 8 from J, leaving 13 bases between them. Germline V lookup: CDR1 SGDLS, CDR2 YYNGEE. CDR3 sequence (DNA): TGTGCCAGCAGCGTATCGGGGGAGGGTGATTCACCCCTCCACTTT. It yields the protein CASSVSGEGDSPLHF.

This clone was recorded a few times. The chain is built from TRBV11-2 and TRBJ2-2; no firm D call. The CDR3 runs to 14 residues. Germline V CDR1 and CDR2: SGHAT, FQNNGV. V shed 3 bases and J shed 1 base, with 6 bases lying between them. In nucleotides, the CDR3 is TGTGCCAGCAGCTTTAGTAGGAACACCGGGGAGCTGTTTTTT. This translates into CASSFSRNTGELFF. Using reference TRBV11-2 and TRBJ2-2 for the parts outside the CDR3, the full variable domain is EAGVAQSPRYKIIEKRQSVAFWCNPISGHATLYWYQQILGQGPKLLIQFQNNGVVDDSQLPKDRFSAERLKGVDSTLKIQPAKLEDSAVYLCASSFSRNTGELFFGEGSRLTVL.